The text below deals with one TCR beta chain. What this receptor recognizes is not known. One end of the junction is discordant with germline, which a read error may explain. The CDR3 sequence holds 14 residues, the cysteine and phenylalanine included. Only the CDR3 DNA stays, 42 bases, in frame from base 1. CDR1 DFQATT and CDR2 SNEGSKA are derived from the germline V gene (reference sequence). The data stem from a study of tumor and adjacent non-tumor tissue in lung cancer listed by TCRdb under 2018. About the investigation overall: Of the cohort, around 12 patients had adenocarcinoma, 2 had squamous cell carcinoma and 1 had small cell lung cancer. More than 25 paired specimens, one tumor and one normal lung sample per patient, were profiled by TCRbeta CDR3 sequencing. Sequencing produced some 130,000,000 productive TCRbeta reads in total, an average of about 4 million reads per sample. Ages among the roughly 15 patients ranged from about 31 to 80 years, there were approximately 10 men and 5 women, and disease was at TNM stage I to III. Using bulk TCRbeta repertoires from roughly 14 lung cancer patients, the study set lung tumor tissue side by side with matched distant non-tumor lung tissue. Overall results and qualifications from the work: In normal lung, the top 100 clones accounted for a significantly larger cumulative share of the repertoire than in tumor tissue. Because peripheral blood was not sequenced, the blood TCRbeta repertoires of the lung cancer patients in the study went unexamined. Younger patients had significantly higher TCR diversity, and higher tumor TCR diversity was associated with shorter overall and disease-free survival. Tumor tissue showed significantly greater TCR diversity (inverse Simpson) than normal lung tissue (431.37 vs 166.20, P = 0.0075, Mann-Whitney U test). Neither the sequencing platform nor unique molecular identifiers are mentioned in the methods. The cohort had only about 16 patients, and the authors noted that larger samples and more detailed clinical data are needed.

RNA was extracted from bulk unsorted tissue and checked for quality with a NanoDrop ND-1000 and an Agilent 2100. Distant non-tumor tissue taken more than 3 cm from the tumor edge was used as the normal lung sample. The donors were newly diagnosed lung cancer patients admitted for thoracic surgery in China from August to November 2014 who had not received prior chemotherapy. Patients who had received previous radiotherapy or chemotherapy, or who had another concurrent cancer, were excluded from the study. Surgical tissue pieces of about 1-2.3 cm3 were preserved in RNAlater solution and stored at -80 °C until use. The library was obtained by multiplex PCR. The reads were generated on an Illumina HiSeq 2500. TCRbeta libraries were constructed through three rounds of nested PCR with primers (Table S4) according to protocols adapted from ARM-PCR. PCR products of 200-500 bp were gel-excised and purified with the QIAquick gel extraction kit before sequencing. The authors' pipeline ran thus. Reads were cleaned using Trimmomatic, were merged into complete CDR3 sequences using FLASH, and were assigned to V(D)J germline segments using MiTCR. VDJtools was used to compute clonal diversity as the inverse Simpson's index. Productive reads were defined as in-frame sequences without a premature stop codon. The raw public data were reprocessed by TCRdb itself: fastp quality trimming at Q25, MiXCR clonotype calling, in-frame beta chains only. Each CDR3 protein appears once, grouped with its most common genes and DNA. The V and J calls were not made by the authors but by TCRdb's processing. For this sample the table gives tens of thousands of distinct CDR3 sequences, of which approximately 59% were detected only once. The ten largest clones take up roughly 19% of the sample.

Recombination connected TRBV20-1 to TRBJ1-1; the D gene cannot be named for sure. The TCR was taken from a woman in her thirties or forties with non-small cell lung cancer. Sequencing used distant non-tumor lung tissue. CDR3 region: CGASDYSQAAEAFF. At the DNA level, the sequence is TGCGGTGCTAGTGACTATTCGCAGGCGGCTGAAGCTTTCTTT.